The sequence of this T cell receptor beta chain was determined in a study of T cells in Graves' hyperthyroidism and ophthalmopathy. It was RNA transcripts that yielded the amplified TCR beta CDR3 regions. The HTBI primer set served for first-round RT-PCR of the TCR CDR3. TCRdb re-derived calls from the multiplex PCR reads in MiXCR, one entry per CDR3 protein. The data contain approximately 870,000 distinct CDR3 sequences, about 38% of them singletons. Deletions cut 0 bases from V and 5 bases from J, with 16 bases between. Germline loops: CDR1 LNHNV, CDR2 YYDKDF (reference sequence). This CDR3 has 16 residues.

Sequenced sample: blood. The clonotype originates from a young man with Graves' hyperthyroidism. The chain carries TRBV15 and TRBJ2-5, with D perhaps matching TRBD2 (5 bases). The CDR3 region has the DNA TGTGCCACCAGCAGAGATCAGTTGGGCTCGGGGGAGACCCAGTACTTC. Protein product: CATSRDQLGSGETQYF.